The rows below give T cell receptor beta chains drawn from one sample of a study of kidney transplant recipient with SARS-CoV-2 infection. Each CDR3 protein is one row after TCRdb ran MiXCR on the reads. The data contain some 220,000 distinct CDR3 sequences, 29% of them seen just once; the ten biggest clones take up around 7.8%. The sequences come from a blood sample, collected at baseline and on day 111 from a kidney transplant recipient. The source of these receptors is a male patient aged 30 to 39 who had COVID-19 and was a kidney transplant recipient. Some T cells may arise from the graft donor. CDR3s include the opening cysteine and the closing phenylalanine or tryptophan. Each record gives: V gene, J gene, D gene, CDR3 protein. D genes are given only for firm matches.

>TRBV12-3/TRBV12-4|TRBJ1-3|.
CASSLNTIYF
>TRBV5-1|TRBJ1-1|.
CASSPTQNTEAFF
>TRBV10-1|TRBJ2-7|TRBD1
CASSPPGQGDSYEQYF
>TRBV8-2|TRBJ2-6|.
CGSSYRITQSRANVLTF
>TRBV3-2|TRBJ2-3|.
CASSPLAGADTQYF
>TRBV8-2|TRBJ2-6|.
CGRVRRITQSRANVLTF
>TRBV7-2|TRBJ1-1|.
CASSLGPQGSEAFF
>TRBV7-6|TRBJ1-2|.
CASSVLHESRKTYGYAF
>TRBV5-1|TRBJ2-2|.
CASSLDDTGELFF
>TRBV19|TRBJ1-2|.
CASSGYSTNRKTYGYTF
>TRBV24-1|TRBJ1-1|.
CATSERGPNTEAFF
>TRBV5-5|TRBJ1-2|.
CASYGGVSRKTYGYTF
>TRBV5-4|TRBJ1-2|.
CASVVGVPGKTYGYTF
>TRBV7-9|TRBJ1-1|.
CAGSLQGNTEAFF
>TRBV7-1|TRBJ1-2|.
CASSYPYHEGKTYGYTF
>TRBV9|TRBJ1-1|.
CASSAGRVNTEAFF
>TRBV6-5|TRBJ1-3|.
CASRSTGTFANTIYF
>TRBV29-1|TRBJ1-4|TRBD1
CSVSLGGQRNEKLFF
>TRBV24-1|TRBJ2-7|TRBD2
CATSEGAGGREEQYF
>TRBV7-2|TRBJ2-5|TRBD2
CASSEREGLQTQYF
>TRBV5-1|TRBJ1-4|TRBD1
CASSLGAGGPGEKLFF
>TRBV7-2|TRBJ2-3|TRBD2
CASSLTSGGGGFTDTQYF
>TRBV18|TRBJ1-5|.
CANSTGFQPQHF
>TRBV29-1|TRBJ2-7|TRBD1
CSLTLGQGTYEQYF
>TRBV7-6|TRBJ2-7|.
CASSLVAGGMGEQYF
>TRBV16|TRBJ1-2|.
CASSVREVVRKTYGYTF
>TRBV12-3/TRBV12-4|TRBJ1-2|.
CASSCIDSFRKTYGYTF
>TRBV3-1|TRBJ2-5|TRBD2
CASSQGEGGFEETQYF
>TRBV7-9|TRBJ1-2|.
CASSQLGGYYGYTF
>TRBV20-1|TRBJ1-3|TRBD1
CSASTGATSGNTIYF
>TRBV12-3/TRBV12-4|TRBJ1-1|TRBD1
CASSRGQGPMNTEAFF
>TRBV12-3/TRBV12-4|TRBJ1-2|.
CASSLGGSFRKTYGYTF
>TRBV30|TRBJ2-7|.
CAWSRGGGSPYEQYF
>TRBV7-9|TRBJ2-3|TRBD2
CASSPGLAGVDTQYF
>TRBV28|TRBJ1-2|TRBD1
CASSSPGQGAPIYTF
>TRBV12-2|TRBJ1-2|.
CASRAMETPRKTYGYTF
>TRBV7-3|TRBJ2-3|.
CASAGRVTDTQYF
>TRBV18|TRBJ2-5|.
CASSDQDGETQYF
>TRBV12-3/TRBV12-4|TRBJ2-2|TRBD2
CASSLGLAGPTGELFF
>TRBV7-7|TRBJ1-2|.
CASSVRNKCRKTYGYTF
>TRBV20-1|TRBJ2-5|.
CSASRVGGGQETQYF
>TRBV18|TRBJ2-7|.
CASSTDVGYEQYF
>TRBV27|TRBJ2-7|TRBD2
CASSIQGGYEQYF
>TRBV3-1|TRBJ1-5|.
CASSQIGRNQPQHF
>TRBV5-1|TRBJ1-1|.
CASSLTGQGTEAFF
>TRBV5-1|TRBJ1-6|TRBD1
CASSPTGGDSPLHF
>TRBV6-5|TRBJ1-3|.
CASLGNTIYF
>TRBV15|TRBJ2-5|TRBD2
CATSRDSAGVETQYF
>TRBV12-5|TRBJ2-3|TRBD2
CASAYGTSGTDTQYF
>TRBV9|TRBJ1-2|TRBD1
CASSVRDRGIGYTF
>TRBV5-4|TRBJ1-2|.
CASCAYVPGKTYGYTF
>TRBV30|TRBJ1-4|.
CAWSPDRLWEKLFF
>TRBV5-6|TRBJ2-7|.
CASSFQREQYF
>TRBV3-1|TRBJ2-1|TRBD1
CAAASLGQVGYNEQFF
>TRBV5-3|TRBJ1-2|.
CARFNLVVRKTYGYTF
>TRBV3-1|TRBJ1-3|.
CASSQAVSGNTIYF
>TRBV6-5|TRBJ2-5|TRBD2
CASSSERELQETQYF
>TRBV7-9|TRBJ2-5|.
CASSLERAGTQYF
>TRBV7-2|TRBJ1-2|.
CAGSELTRDGKTYGYTF